The next 28 T cell receptor beta chains were all read from a single sample in a study of blood T cell repertoires in COVID-19. Using immunoSEQ multiplex PCR, the repertoire was profiled, and TCRdb retains in-frame clones only, with some absent. The data hold some 190,000 clones, with approximately 84% observed a single time. Sequencing was performed on peripheral blood. These receptors were taken from a woman older than 75 with COVID-19, enrolled during active disease.

This clone is a singleton in its sample. V usage is TRBV27 and J usage is TRBJ2-7; a possible D gene is TRBD1 (6 bases). Looked up from germline, CDR1 is MNHEY and CDR2 is SMNVEV (reference sequence). Trimming left V 5 bases short and J 5 bases short, with 19 bases between. The length of the CDR3 is 15 residues. CDR3 sequence (DNA): TGTGCCAGCAGTCCGGGTCCCAAGGACAGCCACGAGCAGTACTTC. The encoded protein is CASSPGPKDSHEQYF.

In this sample, this clone turned up once. The genes are TRBV3-1 (or the pseudogene TRBV3-2) and TRBJ1-6, with a possible D match to TRBD1 (6 bases). Germline V gene lookup returns CDR1 LGHDT and CDR2 YNNKEL (reference sequence). V lost 5 bases to trimming and J lost 6 bases, with 14 bases between them. This CDR3 is 15 amino acids long. The CDR3 loop is CASSDTGQFNSPLHF. CDR3 DNA: TGTGCCAGCAGCGATACCGGACAGTTTAATTCACCCCTCCACTTT.

The genes are TRBV7-9 and TRBJ1-4; TRBD1 agrees at 9 bases. With V trimmed by 1 base and J by 10 bases, 4 bases remained unmatched. This CDR3 comprises 14 residues. Germline V gene sequence: CDR1 SEHNR, CDR2 FQNEAQ (reference sequence). The CDR3 region is CASSLDGTGRKLFF. CDR3 bases: TGTGCCAGCAGCTTAGATGGGACAGGGCGAAAACTGTTTTTT.

A few counts support this clone. The chain uses TRBV7-8 and TRBJ1-3; D is possibly TRBD1 (6 bases). Germline lookup yields CDR1 SGHVS and CDR2 FQNEAQ. Trimming took 3 bases from V and 0 from J, leaving 18 bases between them. The CDR3 is 18 amino acids. CDR3 loop: CASSLTRTDLNSGNTIYF. In nucleotides, the CDR3 is TGTGCCAGCAGCTTGACACGGACAGATCTCAACTCTGGAAACACCATATATTTT.

This chain uses TRBV24-1 with TRBJ2-1; 9 bases are shared with TRBD1. The V segment lost 9 bases and the J segment 6 bases; nucleotides outside the gene matches: 8. This CDR3 has 14 amino acids. The germline V gene has CDR1 KGHDR and CDR2 SFDVKD. The CDR3 coding sequence is TGTGCCACCGGGGGACAGGGAGGTTCCAATGAGCAGTTCTTC. This codes for CATGGQGGSNEQFF.

V usage is TRBV2 and J usage is TRBJ2-2; D call uncertain. Germline V gene data show CDR1 as SNHLY and CDR2 as FYNNEI. There are 14 residues in the CDR3. Trimming took off 2 bases at V and 5 bases at J, with 9 bases between the two ends. CDR3 bases: TGTGCCAGCAGTGAATTGAGAGGAACCGGGGAGCTGTTTTTT. Translated, it gives CASSELRGTGELFF.

The genes are TRBV19 and TRBJ1-2; 8 positions match TRBD1. V dropped 4 bases and J dropped 0; count of bases not matched to a gene: 4. CDR1 is LNHDA and CDR2 is SQIVND in the germline V gene (reference sequence). CDR3 length: 15 residues. The DNA for the CDR3 is TGTGCCAGTAGTAGGGGGACAGGAACTAACTATGGCTACACCTTC. It yields the protein CASSRGTGTNYGYTF.

The chain uses TRBV18 and TRBJ1-2; possibly TRBD1 for D (5 bases). This CDR3 comprises 14 residues. Per the germline V gene, CDR1 is KGHSH and CDR2 is LQKENI. V shed 3 bases and J shed 2 bases, with 10 bases lying between them. CDR3 sequence (DNA): TGTGCCAGCTCACCTGGGGCCAGCAACTATGGCTACACCTTC. Amino acids: CASSPGASNYGYTF.

V gene TRBV7-5 combines with J gene TRBJ2-1; the table's D gene call, TRBD1, was not cross checked with the DNA. TRBV7-5 is assigned pseudogene status. This CDR3 has 19 amino acids. The CDR3 sequence is CVRSRHSRVEGQRSNEQFF. The CDR3 bases are TGTGTCAGAAGCCGCCATTCCAGGGTAGAGGGACAACGAAGCAATGAGCAGTTCTTC.

The V and J genes are TRBV3-1 (or the pseudogene TRBV3-2) and TRBJ1-2; D ambiguous. CDR1 is LGHDT and CDR2 is YNNKEL in the germline V gene (reference sequence). This CDR3 spans 12 amino acids. V lost 2 bases to trimming and J lost 4 bases, with 5 bases between them. The chain's CDR3 is CASSQSPYGYTF. For the CDR3, the DNA is TGTGCCAGCAGCCAATCTCCCTATGGCTACACCTTC.

This rearrangement joins TRBV12-3 or TRBV12-4 to TRBJ2-5; D gene uncertain. Trimming stripped 5 bases from V and 5 bases from J, with 9 bases between. The CDR3 has 12 residues. As DNA, the CDR3 is TGTGCCAGCAGTCAAATCGGGGAGACCCAGTACTTC. Translation: CASSQIGETQYF.

The chain joins TRBV7-9 to TRBJ1-1; the D is unclear. V gave up 3 bases and J gave up 1 base, with 9 bases separating them. Germline assignment: CDR1 SEHNR and CDR2 FQNEAQ (reference sequence). The CDR3 runs to 14 residues. The CDR3 bases are TGTGCCAGCAGCTTGGTTCAGGCGAACACTGAAGCTTTCTTT. Its protein is CASSLVQANTEAFF.

The chain couples TRBV19 to TRBJ1-2; perhaps TRBD1 as D (5 bases). Germline values: CDR1 LNHDA, CDR2 SQIVND (reference sequence). V gave up 1 base and J gave up 4 bases, with 13 bases separating them. CDR3 length: 15 residues. CDR3 bases: TGTGCCAGTAGTATAGGGGGCAGGGTTCCCTATGGCTACACCTTC. Translating it yields CASSIGGRVPYGYTF.

The chain uses TRBV4-1 and TRBJ2-3; D unresolved. V dropped 0 bases and J dropped 2 bases, with 12 bases sitting between them. The length of the CDR3 is 16 residues. Germline-derived CDR1 and CDR2 are MGHRA and YSYEKL. The CDR3 reads CASSQEARENTDTQYF. CDR3 in DNA: TGCGCCAGCAGCCAAGAAGCCCGAGAGAACACAGATACGCAGTATTTT.

The genes are TRBV5-8 and TRBJ1-1, with unresolved D. Germline V gene data show CDR1 as SGHTS and CDR2 as YDEGEE. The CDR3 is 15 amino acids. The germline V and J ends were trimmed by 1 base and 3 bases, with 13 bases remaining between them. This CDR3 is CASSLMGGRDTEAFF. CDR3 sequence (DNA): TGTGCCAGCAGCTTGATGGGAGGGCGGGACACTGAAGCTTTCTTT.

The V gene is TRBV27, the J gene TRBJ2-2; the D is unclear. Germline CDR1 is MNHEY and CDR2 is SMNVEV (reference sequence). The CDR3 runs 16 residues. Trimming removed 3 bases from V and 4 bases from J, with 15 bases in between. The CDR3 protein is CASSFTVSLRTGELFF. The CDR3 coding sequence is TGTGCCAGCAGTTTTACAGTCTCTCTACGCACCGGGGAGCTGTTTTTT.

The V gene is TRBV5-1, the J gene TRBJ2-1; the match to TRBD2 covers 11 bases. The CDR3 runs 18 residues. The V segment lost 0 bases and the J segment 2 bases; nucleotides outside the gene matches: 7. Germline-derived CDR1 and CDR2 are SGHRS and YFSETQ. DNA for the CDR3: TGCGCCAGCAGCTTGGGGTTAGCGGGAGGGGCCACCTACAATGAGCAGTTCTTC. Encoded protein: CASSLGLAGGATYNEQFF.

V and J are TRBV14 and TRBJ1-1, with a weak D call TRBD1 (6 bases). CDR1 and CDR2 (germline): SGHDN, FVKESK. The CDR3 is 16 residues long. Trimming took off 5 bases at V and 1 base at J, with 17 bases between the two ends. The CDR3 is CASSFFPGQTNTEAFF. The CDR3 DNA reads as TGTGCCAGCAGCTTCTTCCCCGGACAGACGAACACTGAAGCTTTCTTT. Variable domain in full (rest from reference TRBV14 and TRBJ1-1): EAGVTQFPSHSVIEKGQTVTLRCDPISGHDNLYWYRRVMGKEIKFLLHFVKESKQDESGMPNNRFLAERTGGTYSTLKVQPAELEDSGVYFCASSFFPGQTNTEAFFGQGTRLTVV.

The chain carries TRBV12-3 or TRBV12-4 and TRBJ1-3; D gene uncertain. V shed 3 bases and J shed 7 bases, with 4 bases lying between them. CDR3 length equals 11 residues. As DNA, the CDR3 is TGTGCCAGCAGTTTGGGCAACACCATATATTTT. Its translation is CASSLGNTIYF.

V is TRBV9 and J is TRBJ2-2; no clear D. The CDR3 consists of 15 residues. Germline CDR1 SGDLS, CDR2 YYNGEE. Trimming stripped 0 bases from V and 3 bases from J, with 9 bases between. The chain's CDR3 is CASSVGPVHTGELFF. The CDR3 DNA is TGTGCCAGCAGCGTAGGTCCAGTACACACCGGGGAGCTGTTTTTT.

The V call is TRBV3-1 (or the pseudogene TRBV3-2), the J call TRBJ2-7; 7 bases match TRBD2. V was clipped by 4 bases and J by 0 bases; unmatched bases: 12. The CDR3 contains 17 residues. Per the germline V gene, CDR1 is LGHDT and CDR2 is YNNKEL (reference sequence). CDR3 DNA sequence: TGTGCCAGCAGCCCTAGACGGTTAGCGGGTCGCTCCTACGAGCAGTACTTC. It translates to CASSPRRLAGRSYEQYF.

The count of this clone is one. V and J are TRBV10-1 and TRBJ1-1; a possible D gene is TRBD1 (5 bases). The CDR3 loop spans 12 amino acids. V was trimmed by 3 bases and J by 10 bases, leaving 12 bases between them. Per germline, CDR1 WNHNN and CDR2 SYGVQD (reference sequence). The CDR3 nucleotides read TGCGCCAGCAGTGATAGCAGGGCGAGAGCTTTCTTT. Amino acid sequence: CASSDSRARAFF.

V gene TRBV6-5 combines with J gene TRBJ1-6; D not resolved. Germline assignment: CDR1 MNHEY and CDR2 SVGAGI. The CDR3 spans 15 residues. V lost 6 bases and J lost 0, with 9 bases in between. The CDR3 DNA reads TGTGCCAGCAGGGCACAGAGCTCCTATAATTCACCCCTCCACTTT. Protein product: CASRAQSSYNSPLHF.

The J gene is TRBJ2-7, the V gene TRBV7-9, with TRBD1 matching over 9 bases. Germline V gene sequence: CDR1 SEHNR, CDR2 FQNEAQ (reference sequence). The ends lost 4 bases at V and 0 bases at J; junction bases unmatched: 7. This CDR3 comprises 16 residues. The CDR3 protein is CASSSPWDRDSYEQYF. Written as DNA, the CDR3 is TGTGCCAGCAGCTCCCCTTGGGACAGGGACTCCTACGAGCAGTACTTC.

The V call is TRBV24-1, the J call TRBJ1-5; 7 nucleotides agree with TRBD1. The germline gives CDR1 KGHDR, CDR2 SFDVKD. Trimming cost V 4 bases and J 0 bases; bases outside gene matches: 8. The CDR3 has 17 amino acids. Here the CDR3 DNA reads TGTGCCACCAGTGACCGTTTCGGGACAGCTAGCAATCAGCCCCAGCATTTT. Protein: CATSDRFGTASNQPQHF.

The sample holds one count of this clone. The gene calls are TRBV5-1 and TRBJ1-1; D not certain. The CDR3 is made up of 14 amino acids. Germline CDR1 and CDR2: SGHRS and YFSETQ. Trimming shortened V by 0 bases and J by 7 bases, and 13 bases separated the two germline ends. The CDR3 is CASSLGSRQVEAFF. DNA of the CDR3: TGCGCCAGCAGCTTGGGGTCCCGGCAGGTTGAAGCTTTCTTT.

The CDR3 sequence is CASSLREGLYNEQFF. The CDR3 coding sequence is TGTGCCAGCAGCTTAAGGGAGGGCCTATACAATGAGCAGTTCTTC. The V and J genes are TRBV11-2 and TRBJ2-1; 7 positions agree with TRBD2. The CDR3 sequence is 15 residues long. Germline V gene lookup returns CDR1 SGHAT and CDR2 FQNNGV. Trimming at V came to 2 bases and at J to 4 bases, leaving 5 bases not matched to a gene. The whole variable domain, filled in from reference TRBV11-2 and TRBJ2-1, reads EAGVAQSPRYKIIEKRQSVAFWCNPISGHATLYWYQQILGQGPKLLIQFQNNGVVDDSQLPKDRFSAERLKGVDSTLKIQPAKLEDSAVYLCASSLREGLYNEQFFGPGTRLTVL.

The gene calls are TRBV5-1 and TRBJ2-7, with 7 positions matching TRBD1. Germline V gives CDR1 SGHRS, CDR2 YFSETQ. The CDR3 extends over 15 amino acids. Trimming at V came to 4 bases and at J to 2 bases, leaving 9 bases not matched to a gene. DNA for the CDR3: TGCGCCAGCAGCCGAGGGACAGCCGAGGCCTACGAGCAGTACTTC. Amino acids: CASSRGTAEAYEQYF.